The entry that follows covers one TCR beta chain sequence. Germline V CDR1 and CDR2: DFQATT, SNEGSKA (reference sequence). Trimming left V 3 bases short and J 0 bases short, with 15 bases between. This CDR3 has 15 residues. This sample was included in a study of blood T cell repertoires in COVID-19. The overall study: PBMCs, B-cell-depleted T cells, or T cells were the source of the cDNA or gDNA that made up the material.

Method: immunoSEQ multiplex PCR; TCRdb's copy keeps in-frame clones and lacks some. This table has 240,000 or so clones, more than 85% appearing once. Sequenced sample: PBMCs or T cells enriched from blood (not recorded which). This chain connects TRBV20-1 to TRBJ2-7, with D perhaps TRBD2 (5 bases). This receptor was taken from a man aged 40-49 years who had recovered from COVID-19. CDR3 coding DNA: TGCAGTGCTAGTATAATACTCGGACTCTCCTACGAGCAGTACTTC. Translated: CSASIILGLSYEQYF.